Listed below are T cell receptor beta chains from one sample, sequenced in a study of OX40 agonist ivuxolimab in advanced cancers. Using immunoSEQ multiplex PCR, the repertoire was profiled, and TCRdb retains in-frame clones only, with some absent. The sample has 72,000 or so clones; about nine tenths are singletons. Sequencing used CD4+ or CD8+ T cells sorted from blood, obtained in a trial of the OX40 agonist ivuxolimab. Source of these receptors: an adult with an advanced solid tumor such as melanoma, head and neck, liver or kidney cancer. Both conserved end residues are part of each CDR3. The D gene is left open where the match is weak. Clone size is not always given. Where it is, it says once, few, many or a class for expanded clones.

v_gene: TRBV18
abundance: .
d_gene: .
j_gene: TRBJ2-3
CDR3aa: CASSPLQDTQYF
CDR3nt: TGTGCCAGCTCACCACTGCAAGATACGCAGTATTTT

v_gene: TRBV11-3
abundance: once
d_gene: .
j_gene: TRBJ1-1
CDR3aa: CASSLVGQKPEAFF
CDR3nt: TGTGCCAGCAGCTTAGTAGGTCAGAAACCTGAAGCTTTCTTT

v_gene: TRBV10-3
abundance: .
d_gene: .
j_gene: TRBJ2-3
CDR3aa: CATLGNNRVGDTQYF
CDR3nt: TGTGCCACGCTGGGAAATAACAGGGTTGGAGATACGCAGTATTTT

v_gene: TRBV7-6
abundance: .
d_gene: .
j_gene: TRBJ2-3
CDR3aa: CASSLAYSGGSTDTQYF
CDR3nt: TGTGCCAGCAGCTTAGCGTACAGCGGAGGAAGCACAGATACGCAGTATTTT

v_gene: TRBV7-8
abundance: .
d_gene: .
j_gene: TRBJ1-1
CDR3aa: CASSLNSLRRGETEAFF
CDR3nt: TGTGCCAGCAGCTTAAACTCCCTCCGGAGGGGAGAGACTGAAGCTTTCTTT

v_gene: TRBV18
abundance: .
d_gene: .
j_gene: TRBJ2-1
CDR3aa: CASSRSEVTGANEQFF
CDR3nt: TGTGCCAGCTCACGATCAGAGGTAACAGGCGCCAATGAGCAGTTCTTC

v_gene: TRBV7-2
abundance: once
d_gene: .
j_gene: TRBJ2-7
CDR3aa: CASSQTSGILYEQYF
CDR3nt: TGTGCCAGCAGCCAAACCTCCGGGATCTTATACGAGCAGTACTTC

v_gene: TRBV29-1
abundance: .
d_gene: .
j_gene: TRBJ1-2
CDR3aa: CSVRQADYGYTF
CDR3nt: TGCAGCGTTCGACAGGCTGACTATGGCTACACCTTC

v_gene: TRBV7-8
abundance: .
d_gene: .
j_gene: TRBJ2-2
CDR3aa: CASSLGYQTNTGELFF
CDR3nt: TGTGCCAGCAGCTTAGGTTACCAAACGAACACCGGGGAGCTGTTTTTT

v_gene: TRBV25-1
abundance: .
d_gene: .
j_gene: TRBJ2-7
CDR3aa: CASSEFSTGSYEQYF
CDR3nt: TGTGCCAGCAGTGAATTCTCAACAGGGTCCTACGAGCAGTACTTC

v_gene: TRBV25-1
abundance: .
d_gene: .
j_gene: TRBJ1-5
CDR3aa: CATTTVEGDQPQHF
CDR3nt: TGTGCCACTACGACCGTCGAGGGGGATCAGCCCCAGCATTTT

v_gene: TRBV19
abundance: .
d_gene: TRBD2
j_gene: TRBJ2-5
CDR3aa: CASSAQSGRGQETQYF
CDR3nt: TGTGCCAGTAGTGCCCAGAGCGGGAGAGGACAAGAGACCCAGTACTTC

v_gene: TRBV4-1
abundance: .
d_gene: TRBD2
j_gene: TRBJ2-1
CDR3aa: CASSQGFPGGYNEQFF
CDR3nt: TGCGCCAGCAGCCAAGGGTTTCCGGGAGGGTACAATGAGCAGTTCTTC

v_gene: TRBV6-1
abundance: .
d_gene: .
j_gene: TRBJ2-3
CDR3aa: CASSVTGAGGTDTQYF
CDR3nt: TGTGCCAGCAGTGTGACAGGGGCGGGGGGCACAGATACGCAGTATTTT

v_gene: TRBV19
abundance: .
d_gene: .
j_gene: TRBJ1-2
CDR3aa: CASKDGYGYTF
CDR3nt: TGTGCCAGTAAGGACGGCTATGGCTACACCTTC

v_gene: TRBV4-2
abundance: once
d_gene: .
j_gene: TRBJ2-6
CDR3aa: CASSQDQSWQGSLGANVLTF
CDR3nt: TGTGCCAGCAGCCAAGACCAATCGTGGCAGGGGAGCCTTGGGGCCAACGTCCTGACTTTC

v_gene: TRBV7-6
abundance: .
d_gene: .
j_gene: TRBJ2-5
CDR3aa: CASSPPAEETQYF
CDR3nt: TGTGCCAGCAGCCCACCGGCCGAAGAGACCCAGTACTTC

v_gene: TRBV13
abundance: .
d_gene: TRBD2
j_gene: TRBJ2-7
CDR3aa: CASSRLAGLGEQYF
CDR3nt: TGTGCCAGCAGCCGACTAGCGGGATTAGGGGAGCAGTACTTC

v_gene: TRBV9
abundance: .
d_gene: .
j_gene: TRBJ2-3
CDR3aa: CASSVAGFVDTQYF
CDR3nt: TGTGCCAGCAGCGTAGCCGGGTTTGTAGATACGCAGTATTTT

v_gene: TRBV25-1
abundance: .
d_gene: .
j_gene: TRBJ1-6
CDR3aa: CASISAVDSPLHF
CDR3nt: TGTGCCAGCATTTCAGCGGTGGATTCACCCCTCCACTTT

v_gene: TRBV7-9
abundance: .
d_gene: TRBD1
j_gene: TRBJ2-7
CDR3aa: CASSLEQGAYEQYF
CDR3nt: TGTGCCAGCAGCTTGGAACAGGGGGCCTACGAGCAGTACTTC

v_gene: TRBV11-2
abundance: .
d_gene: .
j_gene: TRBJ1-3
CDR3aa: CASSGFLGAGNTIYF
CDR3nt: TGTGCCAGCAGCGGGTTTTTGGGGGCAGGAAACACCATATATTTT

v_gene: TRBV7-2
abundance: .
d_gene: TRBD2
j_gene: TRBJ2-7
CDR3aa: CASSLSGGRAYEQYF
CDR3nt: TGTGCCAGCAGCTTATCAGGCGGGAGGGCCTACGAGCAGTACTTC

v_gene: TRBV7-2
abundance: .
d_gene: TRBD1
j_gene: TRBJ1-1
CDR3aa: CASMGQVNTEAFF
CDR3nt: TGTGCCAGCATGGGACAGGTGAACACTGAAGCTTTCTTT

v_gene: TRBV2
abundance: few
d_gene: .
j_gene: TRBJ2-7
CDR3aa: CASSERYSEQYF
CDR3nt: TGTGCCAGCAGTGAACGGTACTCCGAGCAGTACTTC

v_gene: TRBV12-5
abundance: .
d_gene: .
j_gene: TRBJ2-7
CDR3aa: CASGLVLRGPYEQYF
CDR3nt: TGTGCTAGTGGTTTGGTACTCCGAGGGCCCTACGAGCAGTACTTC

v_gene: TRBV14
abundance: .
d_gene: .
j_gene: TRBJ2-6
CDR3aa: CASSRDSGANVLTF
CDR3nt: TGTGCCAGCAGCCGGGACTCTGGGGCCAACGTCCTGACTTTC

v_gene: TRBV5-1
abundance: .
d_gene: .
j_gene: TRBJ2-5
CDR3aa: CASSPRDPSNGETQYF
CDR3nt: TGCGCCAGCAGCCCCCGGGACCCTTCGAATGGGGAGACCCAGTACTTC

v_gene: TRBV29-1
abundance: .
d_gene: .
j_gene: TRBJ1-1
CDR3aa: CSASRAGANTEAFF
CDR3nt: TGCAGCGCCTCAAGGGCGGGGGCGAACACTGAAGCTTTCTTT

v_gene: TRBV7-9
abundance: once
d_gene: TRBD1
j_gene: TRBJ2-1
CDR3aa: CASSLSGTGGEEQFF
CDR3nt: TGTGCCAGCAGCCTCTCCGGGACAGGGGGTGAGGAGCAGTTCTTC

v_gene: TRBV19
abundance: .
d_gene: .
j_gene: TRBJ2-1
CDR3aa: CASSIERDNEQFF
CDR3nt: TGTGCCAGTAGTATAGAGCGGGACAATGAGCAGTTCTTC

v_gene: TRBV28
abundance: .
d_gene: .
j_gene: TRBJ2-4
CDR3aa: CASSTQGPIQYF
CDR3nt: TGTGCCAGCAGCACACAGGGACCCATTCAGTACTTC

v_gene: TRBV2
abundance: .
d_gene: .
j_gene: TRBJ1-1
CDR3aa: CASQLMNTEAFF
CDR3nt: TGTGCCAGCCAATTGATGAACACTGAAGCTTTCTTT

v_gene: TRBV7-2
abundance: .
d_gene: TRBD2
j_gene: TRBJ2-7
CDR3aa: CASRNSGPSYEQYF
CDR3nt: TGTGCCAGCAGAAATAGCGGGCCTTCCTACGAGCAGTACTTC

v_gene: TRBV28
abundance: .
d_gene: .
j_gene: TRBJ2-2
CDR3aa: CASSSALNTGELFF
CDR3nt: TGTGCCAGCAGTTCCGCCCTAAACACCGGGGAGCTGTTTTTT

v_gene: TRBV5-1
abundance: .
d_gene: TRBD2
j_gene: TRBJ2-5
CDR3aa: CASSTRGGLGETQYF
CDR3nt: TGCGCCAGCAGCACCCGGGGGGGTCTTGGAGAGACCCAGTACTTC

v_gene: TRBV6-1
abundance: .
d_gene: .
j_gene: TRBJ1-3
CDR3aa: CASIQANGNTIYF
CDR3nt: TGTGCCAGTATACAGGCTAATGGAAACACCATATATTTT

v_gene: TRBV19
abundance: .
d_gene: TRBD1
j_gene: TRBJ2-7
CDR3aa: CASSIGTVSSYEQYF
CDR3nt: TGTGCCAGTAGCATCGGGACAGTCAGCTCCTACGAGCAGTACTTC

v_gene: TRBV10-3
abundance: .
d_gene: .
j_gene: TRBJ1-1
CDR3aa: CAISETPGDTEAFF
CDR3nt: TGTGCCATCAGTGAGACGCCGGGGGACACTGAAGCTTTCTTT

v_gene: TRBV6-5
abundance: .
d_gene: .
j_gene: TRBJ1-3
CDR3aa: CASSYSITGFPIYF
CDR3nt: TGTGCCAGCAGTTACTCTATAACGGGTTTCCCCATATATTTT

v_gene: TRBV11-3
abundance: .
d_gene: TRBD2
j_gene: TRBJ2-3
CDR3aa: CASSLGLAGPLFGDTQYF
CDR3nt: TGTGCCAGCAGCCTGGGACTAGCGGGGCCCTTGTTTGGAGATACGCAGTATTTT

v_gene: TRBV7-2
abundance: .
d_gene: TRBD1
j_gene: TRBJ1-2
CDR3aa: CAGGAGGYYGYTF
CDR3nt: TGTGCCGGGGGGGCAGGGGGTTACTATGGCTACACCTTC

v_gene: TRBV7-9
abundance: .
d_gene: TRBD2
j_gene: TRBJ2-5
CDR3aa: CASSLGAGGETQYF
CDR3nt: TGTGCCAGCAGCTTAGGAGCGGGAGGAGAGACCCAGTACTTC

v_gene: TRBV4-1
abundance: .
d_gene: TRBD2
j_gene: TRBJ2-3
CDR3aa: CASRLAGVLNTDTQYF
CDR3nt: TGCGCCAGCAGGCTAGCGGGAGTCCTTAACACAGATACGCAGTATTTT

v_gene: TRBV7-9
abundance: .
d_gene: TRBD2
j_gene: TRBJ2-1
CDR3aa: CASSPHFLAGDNEQFF
CDR3nt: TGTGCCAGCAGCCCCCACTTCCTAGCGGGGGACAATGAGCAGTTCTTC

v_gene: TRBV7-9
abundance: .
d_gene: TRBD2
j_gene: TRBJ2-2
CDR3aa: CASSPGTTNTGELFF
CDR3nt: TGTGCCAGCAGCCCCGGGACTACAAACACCGGGGAGCTGTTTTTT

v_gene: TRBV28
abundance: .
d_gene: .
j_gene: TRBJ1-3
CDR3aa: CASNLQGQGTIYF
CDR3nt: TGTGCCAGCAATCTACAGGGACAAGGCACCATATATTTT

v_gene: TRBV5-6
abundance: .
d_gene: TRBD1
j_gene: TRBJ1-1
CDR3aa: CASLRTGGVGTEAFF
CDR3nt: TGTGCCAGCCTTCGCACAGGGGGAGTTGGCACTGAAGCTTTCTTT